Below are 29 T cell receptor beta chains sequenced from a single sample in a study of OX40 agonist ivuxolimab in advanced cancers. The method was immunoSEQ multiplex PCR; TCRdb's version includes in-frame clones alone and lacks a portion of them. The sample lists about 68,000 clones, more than 75% occurring once. Sample: CD4+ or CD8+ T cells sorted from blood, taken in a trial of the OX40 agonist ivuxolimab. These TCRs come from an adult with an advanced solid tumor such as melanoma, head and neck, liver or kidney cancer.

The V gene is TRBV25-1, the J gene TRBJ1-4, with 7 bases matching TRBD1. Trimming took 3 bases from V and 4 from J; bases not matched to a gene: 5. The germline gives CDR1 MGHDK, CDR2 SYGVNS. There are 15 residues in the CDR3. CDR3 sequence reads: CASSETGFDNEKLFF. CDR3 bases: TGTGCCAGCAGTGAGACAGGGTTTGATAATGAAAAACTGTTTTTT.

The rearrangement links TRBV7-9 to TRBJ2-3; 7 nucleotides align to TRBD2. Germline values: CDR1 SEHNR, CDR2 FQNEAQ (reference sequence). V shed 4 bases and J 3 bases; nucleotides not matched to a gene: 4. The CDR3 spans 14 residues. The CDR3 DNA follows: TGTGCCAGCAGCTACCTACTAGCGACAGATACGCAGTATTTT. This encodes CASSYLLATDTQYF. The variable domain in full, completed from reference TRBV7-9 and TRBJ2-3, reads DTGVSQNPRHKITKRGQNVTFRCDPISEHNRLYWYRQTLGQGPEFLTYFQNEAQLEKSRLLSDRFSAERPKGSFSTLEIQRTEQGDSAMYLCASSYLLATDTQYFGPGTRLTVL.

The chain has TRBV6-1 and TRBJ2-4; a weak D match, TRBD1 (5 bases). The CDR3 totals 14 residues. The germline V gene encodes CDR1 MNHNS and CDR2 SASEGT. Trimming cost V 7 bases and J 0 bases, with 10 bases left between them. The CDR3 loop is CASTGQLAKNIQYF. As DNA, the CDR3 is TGTGCCAGCACCGGACAACTAGCCAAAAACATTCAGTACTTC.

J is TRBJ1-2 and V is TRBV6-1; possibly TRBD1 for D (6 bases). This CDR3 spans 17 amino acids. Trimming cost V 2 bases and J 5 bases, with 21 bases left between them. Per germline, CDR1 MNHNS and CDR2 SASEGT. The CDR3 loop is CASSEPRSGGASYGYTF. In DNA, the CDR3 is TGTGCCAGCAGTGAACCCAGGTCGGGGGGGGCCTCTTATGGCTACACCTTC.

The chain has TRBV19 and TRBJ2-7, with 12 positions matching TRBD2. V was pared by 5 bases and J by 1 base, with 3 bases of the junction left unmatched. The CDR3 consists of 15 residues. CDR1 and CDR2 from the germline V gene are LNHDA and SQIVND (reference sequence). In nucleotides, the CDR3 is TGTGCCAGTAGTTTGGGACTAGCGGGTTCCTACGAGCAGTACTTC. Its protein is CASSLGLAGSYEQYF.

The chain has TRBV28 and TRBJ2-5, with TRBD2 matching 13 bases. The CDR3 is 16 residues long. V was clipped by 5 bases and J by 4 bases; unmatched bases: 7. From germline, CDR1 is MDHEN and CDR2 SYDVKM. In DNA, the CDR3 is TGTGCCAGCAGTCCGCGGACTAGCGGGGGAGGAGAGACCCAGTACTTC. Its translation: CASSPRTSGGGETQYF.

The chain couples TRBV11-2 to TRBJ1-3; D unclear. CDR3 length: 13 amino acids. Germline values: CDR1 SGHAT, CDR2 FQNNGV. The V gene lost 5 bases and the J gene lost 4 bases, with 9 bases spanning the gap. The CDR3 DNA is TGTGCCAGCAGCCCCCTGACGGGAAACACCATATATTTT. This codes for CASSPLTGNTIYF.

The chain is built from TRBV19 and TRBJ1-2; D gene ambiguous. This CDR3 is 13 amino acids long. Germline V CDR1 and CDR2: LNHDA, SQIVND (reference sequence). Trimming left V 7 bases short and J 8 bases short, with 17 bases between. The CDR3 sequence is CASTLGGEGGYTF. The CDR3 nucleotides are TGTGCCAGTACCCTGGGCGGGGAAGGCGGCTACACCTTC.

The V gene is TRBV4-1, the J gene TRBJ2-1; D ambiguous. The CDR3 contains 13 residues. CDR1 MGHRA and CDR2 YSYEKL come from the germline V gene. V gave up 1 base and J gave up 10 bases, with 11 bases separating them. The CDR3 DNA is TGCGCCAGCAGCCAAGTGACGCTAAGGGAGCAGTTCTTC. Translating gives CASSQVTLREQFF.

The V call is TRBV29-1, the J call TRBJ1-2, with D hard to call. This CDR3 is built from 10 residues. The V and J ends lost 6 bases and 7 bases respectively, with 9 bases between them. Germline V lookup: CDR1 SQVTM, CDR2 ANQGSEA. The CDR3 sequence: CSVKEIGYTF. The CDR3 nucleotides read TGCAGCGTCAAAGAAATTGGCTACACCTTC.

V usage is TRBV4-2 and J usage is TRBJ1-5, with D unresolved. V shed 1 base and J shed 0 bases, with 4 bases lying between them. The CDR3 has 14 residues. CDR1 and CDR2 (germline): LGHNA, YNFKEQ. The DNA for the CDR3 is TGTGCCAGCAGCCAAGTCCCTAGCAATCAGCCCCAGCATTTT. Protein product: CASSQVPSNQPQHF.

This chain connects TRBV6-1 to TRBJ2-7, with D possibly being TRBD2 (6 bases). The CDR3 has 12 amino acids. Trimming cost V 6 bases and J 5 bases, with 11 bases left between them. Germline V gene lookup returns CDR1 MNHNS and CDR2 SASEGT. Here the CDR3 reads CASSETRDEQYF. Here the CDR3 DNA reads TGTGCCAGCAGCGAGACTAGGGACGAGCAGTACTTC.

V is TRBV9 and J is TRBJ2-7; 7 nucleotides align to TRBD1. CDR3 length equals 15 residues. V dropped 4 bases and J dropped 4; count of bases not matched to a gene: 11. Germline CDR1 SGDLS, CDR2 YYNGEE. This CDR3 is CASSSRDSREYEQYF. The DNA of the CDR3 is TGTGCCAGCAGCTCCCGGGACAGCAGGGAATACGAGCAGTACTTC. The variable domain in full, with the rest retrieved from reference TRBV9 and TRBJ2-7, is DSGVTQTPKHLITATGQRVTLRCSPRSGDLSVYWYQQSLDQGLQFLIQYYNGEERAKGNILERFSAQQFPDLHSELNLSSLELGDSALYFCASSSRDSREYEQYFGPGTRLTVT.

This chain joins TRBV9 and TRBJ1-2; D possibly corresponds to TRBD1 (6 bases). The CDR3 extends over 13 amino acids. Looked up from germline, CDR1 is SGDLS and CDR2 is YYNGEE. The V end lost 3 bases, the J end lost 4 bases, and 10 bases lay between the germline ends. CDR3 sequence: CASSDRDGYGYTF. DNA for the CDR3: TGTGCCAGCAGCGACAGGGATGGCTATGGCTACACCTTC.

The J gene is TRBJ2-5, the V gene TRBV2, with D uncertain. The CDR3 is 16 amino acids. The germline gives CDR1 SNHLY, CDR2 FYNNEI. V was shortened by 5 bases and J by 3 bases, with 19 bases between the two germline ends. CDR3 nucleotides: TGTGCCAGCAGTCTCCCTAGAGGCCAGGCGAAAGAGACCCAGTACTTC. Amino acids: CASSLPRGQAKETQYF.

The V call is TRBV7-3, the J call TRBJ1-1; weak D call: TRBD1 (5 bases). V was pared by 5 bases and J by 4 bases, with 11 bases between. This CDR3 has 13 amino acids. Germline CDR1 and CDR2: SGHTA and FQGTGA. The CDR3 DNA follows: TGTGCCAGCAGCCGCGGGGGTTCCACTGAAGCTTTCTTT. The encoded protein is CASSRGGSTEAFF.

V usage is TRBV10-1 and J usage is TRBJ2-7; possibly TRBD1 for D (6 bases). CDR1 and CDR2 from the germline V gene are WNHNN and SYGVQD (reference sequence). The ends were cut back, 3 bases at V and 5 bases at J, with 11 bases in the middle. This CDR3 contains 13 residues. As DNA, the CDR3 is TGCGCCAGCAGTGAACAGGGCCGTCACGAGCAGTACTTC. Residues: CASSEQGRHEQYF.

The chain recombines TRBV6-4 with TRBJ2-5, with D perhaps TRBD2 (5 bases). The last part of the DNA fits TRBJ2-7 better; the J call may be wrong. The CDR3 sequence is 16 residues long. The germline V gene encodes CDR1 MRHNA and CDR2 SNTAGT. CDR3: CASRLGLNENTYEQYF. CDR3 in DNA: TGTGCCAGCAGACTAGGACTGAATGAGAATACCTACGAGCAGTACTTC.

CDR3 bases: TGTGCCAGCAGTGAAGCGCGGCTATCAGGGTTTGAAAAACTGTTTTTT. Translation: CASSEARLSGFEKLFF. V is TRBV6-1 and J is TRBJ1-4; tentative D call: TRBD1 (5 bases). Trimming left V 0 bases short and J 7 bases short, with 15 bases between. This CDR3 contains 16 residues. Germline V lookup: CDR1 MNHNS, CDR2 SASEGT.

A single count supports this clone. This chain uses TRBV10-2 with TRBJ2-2; maybe TRBD2 (5 bases). The CDR3 consists of 12 residues. Germline lookup yields CDR1 WSHSY and CDR2 SAAADI. Trimming shortened V by 6 bases and J by 7 bases, and 9 bases separated the two germline ends. CDR3 nucleotides: TGCGCCAGCAGCCGTCGGGACGGGGAGCTGTTTTTT. Translated: CASSRRDGELFF.

V and J are TRBV6-6 and TRBJ2-3, with 11 nucleotides matching TRBD2. With 4 bases clipped from V and 5 bases from J, the junction kept 2 bases outside the gene matches. CDR3 size: 14 residues. CDR1 MNHNY and CDR2 SVGAGI come from the germline V gene (reference sequence). CDR3 region: CASSLAGGRDTQYF. CDR3 nucleotide sequence: TGTGCCAGCAGTTTAGCGGGGGGGCGAGATACGCAGTATTTT.

The genes are TRBV7-2 and TRBJ1-2; no reliable D call. Germline CDR1 SGHTA, CDR2 FQGNSA. The V and J ends lost 6 bases and 2 bases respectively, with 13 bases between them. The CDR3 consists of 14 residues. CDR3: CASSPGGFNYGYTF. CDR3 nucleotide sequence: TGTGCCAGCAGTCCGGGCGGGTTCAACTATGGCTACACCTTC.

This clone was seen more than once but under ten times. The CDR3 loop reads CASSTRTVTNQPQHF. The CDR3 bases are TGTGCCAGTAGTACGAGGACCGTAACAAATCAGCCCCAGCATTTT. V is TRBV19 and J is TRBJ1-5; unclear D gene. The CDR3 is made up of 15 amino acids. Germline-derived CDR1 and CDR2 are LNHDA and SQIVND (reference sequence). Trimming cost V 4 bases and J 4 bases, with 14 bases left between them. The variable domain in full, completed from reference TRBV19 and TRBJ1-5, reads DGGITQSPKYLFRKEGQNVTLSCEQNLNHDAMYWYRQDPGQGLRLIYYSQIVNDFQKGDIAEGYSVSREKKESFPLTVTSAQKNPTAFYLCASSTRTVTNQPQHFGDGTRLSIL.

The chain joins TRBV5-6 to TRBJ2-3; D assignment may be TRBD1 or TRBD2 (5 bases each). Germline V lookup: CDR1 SGHDT, CDR2 YYEEEE. With 4 bases removed from V and 5 bases from J, the gap between germline ends came to 17 bases. The CDR3 contains 15 residues. CDR3 residues: CASSITGRMGDTQYF. The CDR3 DNA follows: TGTGCCAGCAGCATAACGGGACGCATGGGAGATACGCAGTATTTT.

This clone was seen a handful of times. This chain connects TRBV29-1 to TRBJ1-1; D is possibly TRBD1 (5 bases). V gave up 3 bases and J gave up 1 base, with 12 bases separating them. CDR3 size: 14 residues. Germline CDR1 reads SQVTM; CDR2 reads ANQGSEA. The CDR3 region is CSVDVSGQNTEAFF. The CDR3 DNA reads TGCAGCGTTGATGTGTCGGGGCAGAACACTGAAGCTTTCTTT.

A word on this clone: The junction departs from germline at one end; a sequencing error may be responsible. V is TRBV7-7 and J is TRBJ2-5; TRBD1 might be the D (5 bases). The CDR3 runs 16 residues. Germline CDR1 is SSHAT and CDR2 is FNYEAQ (reference sequence). This CDR3 is CASRALGTAVQETQYF. The DNA for the CDR3 is TGTGCTAGCAGGGCTCTAGGAACTGCCGTCCAAGAGACCCAGTACTTC. Supplemented by reference TRBV7-7 and TRBJ2-5, the full variable domain reads GAGVSQSPRYKVTKRGQDVTLRCDPISSHATLYWYQQALGQGPEFLTYFNYEAQPDKSGLPSDRFSAERPEGSISTLTIQRTEQRDSAMYRCASRALGTAVQETQYFGPGTRLLVL.

V gene TRBV18 combines with J gene TRBJ2-3, with TRBD1 matching over 7 bases. The V and J ends lost 5 bases and 2 bases, in that order; junction bases with no gene match: 7. This CDR3 is 15 amino acids long. Per the germline V gene, CDR1 is KGHSH and CDR2 is LQKENI. CDR3 in amino acids: CASSARQGDTDTQYF. CDR3 in DNA: TGTGCCAGCTCAGCCCGACAGGGAGACACAGATACGCAGTATTTT. Based on the CDR3 plus reference TRBV18 and TRBJ2-3, the full variable domain is NAGVMQNPRHLVRRRGQEARLRCSPMKGHSHVYWYRQLPEEGLKFMVYLQKENIIDESGMPKERFSAEFPKEGPSILRIQQVVRGDSAAYFCASSARQGDTDTQYFGPGTRLTVL.

The chain combines TRBV2 with TRBJ2-2; D unclear. This CDR3 contains 12 residues. The V and J ends lost 8 bases and 7 bases respectively, with 11 bases between them. Germline V lookup: CDR1 SNHLY, CDR2 FYNNEI. For the CDR3, the DNA is TGTGCCAGCGGAGCCGCGGTCGGGGAGCTGTTTTTT. Protein product: CASGAAVGELFF.

As DNA, the CDR3 is TGCGCCAGCAGCTTGAGGGACAGGGGTATGAACACTGAAGCTTTCTTT. Protein: CASSLRDRGMNTEAFF. The V gene is TRBV5-1, the J gene TRBJ1-1; 10 positions match TRBD1. Germline values: CDR1 SGHRS, CDR2 YFSETQ. This CDR3 has 16 amino acids. Germline trimming cut 1 base from V and 0 bases from J; bases unmatched to any gene: 3.